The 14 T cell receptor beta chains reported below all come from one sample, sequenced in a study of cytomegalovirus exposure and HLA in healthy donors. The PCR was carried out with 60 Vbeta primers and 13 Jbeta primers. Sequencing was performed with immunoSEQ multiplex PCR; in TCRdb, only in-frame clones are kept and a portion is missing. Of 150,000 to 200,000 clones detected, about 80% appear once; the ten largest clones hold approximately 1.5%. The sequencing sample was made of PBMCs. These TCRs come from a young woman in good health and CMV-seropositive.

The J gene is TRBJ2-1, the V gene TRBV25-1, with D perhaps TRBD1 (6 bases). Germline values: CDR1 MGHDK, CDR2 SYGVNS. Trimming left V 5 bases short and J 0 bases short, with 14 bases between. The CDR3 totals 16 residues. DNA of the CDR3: TGTGCCAGCAGTCAACAGGGTCGTAGCTCCTACAATGAGCAGTTCTTC. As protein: CASSQQGRSSYNEQFF.

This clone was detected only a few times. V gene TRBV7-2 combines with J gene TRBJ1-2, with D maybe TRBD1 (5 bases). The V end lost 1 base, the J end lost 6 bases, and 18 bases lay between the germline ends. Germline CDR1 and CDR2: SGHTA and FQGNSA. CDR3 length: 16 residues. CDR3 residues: CASSLVAAPGGDGYTF. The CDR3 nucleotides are TGTGCCAGCAGCTTAGTCGCCGCCCCCGGGGGAGATGGCTACACCTTC.

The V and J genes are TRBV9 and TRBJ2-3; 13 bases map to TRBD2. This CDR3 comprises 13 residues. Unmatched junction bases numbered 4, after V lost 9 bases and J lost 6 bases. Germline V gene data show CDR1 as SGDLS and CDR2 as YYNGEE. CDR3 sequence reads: CATGLAGEDTQYF. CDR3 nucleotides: TGTGCCACCGGACTAGCGGGAGAGGATACGCAGTATTTT.

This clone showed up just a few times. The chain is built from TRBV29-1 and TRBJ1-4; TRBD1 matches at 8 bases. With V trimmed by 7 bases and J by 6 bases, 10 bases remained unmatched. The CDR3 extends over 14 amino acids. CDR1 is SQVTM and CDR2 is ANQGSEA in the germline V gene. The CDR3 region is CSALRDRTDEKLFF. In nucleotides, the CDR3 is TGCAGCGCTCTCCGGGACAGGACAGATGAAAAACTGTTTTTT. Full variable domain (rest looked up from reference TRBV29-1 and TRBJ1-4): SAVISQKPSRDICQRGTSLTIQCQVDSQVTMMFWYRQQPGQSLTLIATANQGSEATYESGFVIDKFPISRPNLTFSTLTVSNMSPEDSSIYLCSALRDRTDEKLFFGSGTQLSVL.

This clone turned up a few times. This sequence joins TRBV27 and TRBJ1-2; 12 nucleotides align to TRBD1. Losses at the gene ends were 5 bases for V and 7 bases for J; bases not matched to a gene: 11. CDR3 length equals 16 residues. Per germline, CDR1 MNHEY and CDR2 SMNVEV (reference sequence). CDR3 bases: TGTGCCAGCAGTATAAGGGGACAGGGGGCTTGGGGTGGCTACACCTTC. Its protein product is CASSIRGQGAWGGYTF.

CDR3 nucleotides: TGTGCCAGCTCACCCAAGGGGAAAGAGACCCAGTACTTC. Translating it yields CASSPKGKETQYF. The V call is TRBV18, the J call TRBJ2-5, with D possibly matching TRBD1 (5 bases). The CDR3 loop spans 13 amino acids. In germline, CDR1 is KGHSH, CDR2 LQKENI. Trimming cost V 3 bases and J 3 bases, with 8 bases left between them.

CDR3 DNA: TGCGCCAGCAGCTTGAGCGGGACGGTGAACACTGAAGCTTTCTTT. It specifies CASSLSGTVNTEAFF. J is TRBJ1-1 and V is TRBV5-1; D possibly corresponds to TRBD1 (5 bases). V lost 1 base and J 0 bases, leaving 10 bases between the germline ends. CDR3 size: 15 residues. Germline lookup yields CDR1 SGHRS and CDR2 YFSETQ. The complete variable domain, with remaining parts taken from reference TRBV5-1 and TRBJ1-1, reads KAGVTQTPRYLIKTRGQQVTLSCSPISGHRSVSWYQQTPGQGLQFLFEYFSETQRNKGNFPGRFSGRQFSNSRSEMNVSTLELGDSALYLCASSLSGTVNTEAFFGQGTRLTVV.

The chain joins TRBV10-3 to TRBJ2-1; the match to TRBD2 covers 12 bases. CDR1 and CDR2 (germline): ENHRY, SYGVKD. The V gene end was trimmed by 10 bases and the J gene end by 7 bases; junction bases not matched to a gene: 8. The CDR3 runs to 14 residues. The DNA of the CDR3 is TGTGCCACGAGACTAGCGGGAGTCGAAAATGAGCAGTTCTTC. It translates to CATRLAGVENEQFF.

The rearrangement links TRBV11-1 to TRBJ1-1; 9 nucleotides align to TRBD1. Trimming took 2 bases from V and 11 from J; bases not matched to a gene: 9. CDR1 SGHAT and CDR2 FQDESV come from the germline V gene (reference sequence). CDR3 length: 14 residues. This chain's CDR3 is CASSLFTGGSTAFF. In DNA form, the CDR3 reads TGTGCCAGCAGCTTATTCACAGGGGGCTCGACGGCTTTCTTT.

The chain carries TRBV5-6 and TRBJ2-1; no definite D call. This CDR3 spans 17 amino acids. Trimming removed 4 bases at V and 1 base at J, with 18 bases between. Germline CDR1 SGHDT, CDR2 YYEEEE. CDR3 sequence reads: CASSARLGFLSYNEQFF. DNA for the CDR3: TGTGCCAGCAGCGCTAGACTTGGGTTTTTGTCCTACAATGAGCAGTTCTTC.

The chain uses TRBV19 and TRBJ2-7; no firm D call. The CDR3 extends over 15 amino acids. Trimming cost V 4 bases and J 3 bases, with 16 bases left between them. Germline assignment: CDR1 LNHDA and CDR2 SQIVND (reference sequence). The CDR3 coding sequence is TGTGCCAGTAGTAAGACCTTCGCGGTGGGCTACGAGCAGTACTTC. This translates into CASSKTFAVGYEQYF.

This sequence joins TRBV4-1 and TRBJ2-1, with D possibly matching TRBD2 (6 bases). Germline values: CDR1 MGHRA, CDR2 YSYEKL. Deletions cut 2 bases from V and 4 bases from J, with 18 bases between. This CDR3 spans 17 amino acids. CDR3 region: CASSQPSRDSRYNEQFF. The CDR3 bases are TGCGCCAGCAGCCAACCGTCCCGGGACTCGCGGTACAATGAGCAGTTCTTC.

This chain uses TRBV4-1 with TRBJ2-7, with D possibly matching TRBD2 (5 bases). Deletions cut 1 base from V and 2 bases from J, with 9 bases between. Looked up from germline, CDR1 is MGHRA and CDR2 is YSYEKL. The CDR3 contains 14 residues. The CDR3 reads CASSQAGSAYEQYF. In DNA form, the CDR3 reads TGCGCCAGCAGCCAAGCGGGGTCCGCCTACGAGCAGTACTTC.

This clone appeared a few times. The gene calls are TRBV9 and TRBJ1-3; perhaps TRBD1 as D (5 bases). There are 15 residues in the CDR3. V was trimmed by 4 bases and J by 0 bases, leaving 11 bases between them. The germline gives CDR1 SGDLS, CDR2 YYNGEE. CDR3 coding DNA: TGTGCCAGCAGCAAGACAGTCCTCTCTGGAAACACCATATATTTT. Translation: CASSKTVLSGNTIYF.